This TCR beta chain was captured in a study of CD8 T cells in ankylosing spondylitis. Germline V CDR1 and CDR2: SGDLS, YYNGEE. CDR3 length equals 13 residues. V was shortened by 3 bases and J by 4 bases, with 10 bases between the two germline ends. This clonotype was seen repeatedly, ten times or more. Researchers built TCR beta libraries using quantitative 5'-RACE with molecular barcodes. TCRdb independently ran MiXCR on the 5' RACE reads; one entry per CDR3 protein. The sample holds roughly 7,300 distinct CDR3 sequences, more than 8% seen once. The receptor was derived from a male donor with ankylosing spondylitis or in good health (not recorded which). V gene TRBV9 combines with J gene TRBJ2-5, with D perhaps matching TRBD1 or TRBD2 (5 bases each). The source material was blood, either unsorted or a sorted T cell fraction (not recorded which). This CDR3 reads CASSAQGAETQYF. In DNA form, the CDR3 reads TGTGCCAGCAGCGCTCAGGGAGCAGAGACCCAGTACTTC. The whole variable domain, filled in from reference TRBV9 and TRBJ2-5, reads DSGVTQTPKHLITATGQRVTLRCSPRSGDLSVYWYQQSLDQGLQFLIQYYNGEERAKGNILERFSAQQFPDLHSELNLSSLELGDSALYFCASSAQGAETQYFGPGTRLLVL.